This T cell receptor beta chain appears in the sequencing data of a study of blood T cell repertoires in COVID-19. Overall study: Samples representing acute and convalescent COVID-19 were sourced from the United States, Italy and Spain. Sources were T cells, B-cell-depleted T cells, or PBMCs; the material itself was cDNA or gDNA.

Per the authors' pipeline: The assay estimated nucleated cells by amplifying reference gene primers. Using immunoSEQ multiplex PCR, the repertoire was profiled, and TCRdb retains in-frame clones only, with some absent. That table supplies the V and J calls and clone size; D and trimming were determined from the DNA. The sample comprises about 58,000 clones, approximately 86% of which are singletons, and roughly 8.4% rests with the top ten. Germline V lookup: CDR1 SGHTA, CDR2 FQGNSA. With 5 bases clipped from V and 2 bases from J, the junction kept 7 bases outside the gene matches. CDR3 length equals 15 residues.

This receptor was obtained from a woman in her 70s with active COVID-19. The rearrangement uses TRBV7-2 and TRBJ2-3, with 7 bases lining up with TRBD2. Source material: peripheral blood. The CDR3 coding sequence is TGTGCCAGCAGCCTCAGCGGGGCCGACACAGATACGCAGTATTTT. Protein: CASSLSGADTDTQYF.